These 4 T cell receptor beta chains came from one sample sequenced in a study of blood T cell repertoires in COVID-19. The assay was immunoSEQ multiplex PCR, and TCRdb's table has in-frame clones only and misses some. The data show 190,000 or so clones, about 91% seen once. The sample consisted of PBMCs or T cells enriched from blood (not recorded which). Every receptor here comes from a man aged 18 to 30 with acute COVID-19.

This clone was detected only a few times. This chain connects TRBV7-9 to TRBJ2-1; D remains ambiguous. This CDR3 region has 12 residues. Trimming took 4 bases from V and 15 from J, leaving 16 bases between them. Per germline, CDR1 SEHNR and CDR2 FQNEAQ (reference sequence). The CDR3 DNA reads TGTGCCAGCAGCTCAAGAGCCGCTGCTTCGTTCTTC. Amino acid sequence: CASSSRAAASFF.

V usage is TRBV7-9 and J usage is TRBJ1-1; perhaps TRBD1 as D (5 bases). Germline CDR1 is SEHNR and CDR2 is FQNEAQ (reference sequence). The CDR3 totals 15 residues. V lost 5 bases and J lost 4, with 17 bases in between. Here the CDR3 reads CASSLGAGGSTEAFF. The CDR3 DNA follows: TGTGCCAGCAGCCTTGGGGCGGGAGGGAGCACTGAAGCTTTCTTT.

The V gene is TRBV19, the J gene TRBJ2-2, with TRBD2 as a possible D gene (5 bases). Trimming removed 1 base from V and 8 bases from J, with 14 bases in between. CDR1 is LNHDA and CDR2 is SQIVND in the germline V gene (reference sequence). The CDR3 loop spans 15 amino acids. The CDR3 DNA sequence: TGTGCCAGTAGTATAGGAGGAGGCTATTCAGGGGAGCTGTTTTTT. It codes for CASSIGGGYSGELFF.

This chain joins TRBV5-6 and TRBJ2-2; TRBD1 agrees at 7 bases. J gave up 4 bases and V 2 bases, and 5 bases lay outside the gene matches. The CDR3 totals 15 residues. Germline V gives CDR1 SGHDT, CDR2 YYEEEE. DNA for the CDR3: TGTGCCAGCAGCTTAGCGCCAGGGGGCACCGGGGAGCTGTTTTTT. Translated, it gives CASSLAPGGTGELFF.